A single sample is the source of the 20 T cell receptor beta chains below, sequenced in a study of blood T cell repertoires in COVID-19. Assay used: immunoSEQ multiplex PCR; TCRdb lists only in-frame clones, some missing. The repertoire holds around 120,000 clones, with 85% to 90% as singletons. The sample was peripheral blood. These receptors were taken from a woman in her sixties or seventies with acute or convalescent COVID-19.

The CDR3, as DNA: TGTGCCAGCACACTAACGGGGGGGCGGGCAGATACGCAGTATTTT. Encoded protein: CASTLTGGRADTQYF. The chain links TRBV6-5 to TRBJ2-3, with 8 bases lining up with TRBD2. The V gene end was trimmed by 7 bases and the J gene end by 4 bases; junction bases not matched to a gene: 10. Germline assignment: CDR1 MNHEY and CDR2 SVGAGI. The CDR3 runs 15 residues.

The V call is TRBV29-1, the J call TRBJ2-5; D is possibly TRBD1 (5 bases). The CDR3 runs to 13 residues. V lost 7 bases and J lost 5, with 17 bases in between. The germline V gene encodes CDR1 SQVTM and CDR2 ANQGSEA. The CDR3 DNA reads TGCAGCGGGGTTGGCCCAGGGATGGAGACCCAGTACTTC. Its protein product is CSGVGPGMETQYF.

This rearrangement joins TRBV7-9 to TRBJ2-3, with unresolved D. The germline V gene encodes CDR1 SEHNR and CDR2 FQNEAQ (reference sequence). V shed 3 bases and J shed 6 bases, with 4 bases lying between them. The CDR3 is made up of 11 amino acids. The CDR3, as DNA: TGTGCCAGCAGCTTTGAGGATACGCAGTATTTT. Translated: CASSFEDTQYF.

The chain combines TRBV5-1 with TRBJ2-7, with 9 positions matching TRBD1. Germline V gene sequence: CDR1 SGHRS, CDR2 YFSETQ. V was clipped by 2 bases and J by 5 bases; unmatched bases: 5. This CDR3 contains 14 residues. The CDR3 reads CASSFGQGSNEQYF. The CDR3 coding sequence is TGCGCCAGCAGCTTTGGACAGGGGAGCAACGAGCAGTACTTC.

This clone appeared a single time. V and J are TRBV3-1 (or the pseudogene TRBV3-2) and TRBJ1-5; D gene unclear. The CDR3 runs to 13 residues. CDR1 and CDR2 (germline): LGHDT, YNNKEL (reference sequence). V dropped 3 bases and J dropped 2 bases, with 5 bases sitting between them. CDR3 sequence: CASSHGGNQPQHF. CDR3 in DNA: TGTGCCAGCAGCCACGGTGGCAATCAGCCCCAGCATTTT.

The rearrangement joins TRBV28 to TRBJ1-1, with 8 bases matching TRBD1. Germline V gene data show CDR1 as MDHEN and CDR2 as SYDVKM. This CDR3 has 13 amino acids. The junction had 5 bases not matched to a gene; V was cut back by 6 bases and J by 5 bases. CDR3 sequence reads: CASRAQGVTEAFF. CDR3 DNA sequence: TGTGCCAGCAGGGCACAGGGGGTTACTGAAGCTTTCTTT. Full variable domain (rest looked up from reference TRBV28 and TRBJ1-1): DVKVTQSSRYLVKRTGEKVFLECVQDMDHENMFWYRQDPGLGLRLIYFSYDVKMKEKGDIPEGYSVSREKKERFSLILESASTNQTSMYLCASRAQGVTEAFFGQGTRLTVV.

This clone was seen a single time. CDR3 sequence reads: CASSLSSGGHYNEQFF. CDR3 DNA: TGTGCCAGCAGCCTGAGTAGCGGGGGCCATTACAATGAGCAGTTCTTC. The V call is TRBV4-2, the J call TRBJ2-1, with TRBD2 identical over 9 bases. The V gene end was trimmed by 4 bases and the J gene end by 4 bases; junction bases not matched to a gene: 8. Germline V lookup: CDR1 LGHNA, CDR2 YNFKEQ. CDR3 length equals 16 residues.

The chain recombines TRBV6-5 with TRBJ2-1; the match to TRBD1 covers 9 bases. The CDR3 is 14 residues long. The germline gives CDR1 MNHEY, CDR2 SVGAGI. Losses at the gene ends were 10 bases for V and 10 bases for J; bases not matched to a gene: 14. CDR3: CATGDRAELGEQFF. In nucleotides, the CDR3 is TGTGCCACCGGGGACAGGGCGGAACTAGGAGAGCAGTTCTTC.

The rearrangement joins TRBV28 to TRBJ1-5; D gene uncertain. V dropped 6 bases and J dropped 5 bases, with 5 bases sitting between them. Germline CDR1 reads MDHEN; CDR2 reads SYDVKM. The CDR3 has 11 residues. The CDR3 DNA reads as TGTGCCAGCAGGGCCGATCAGCCCCAGCATTTT. Encoded protein: CASRADQPQHF.

The chain employs TRBV2 and TRBJ1-2, with D maybe TRBD1 (6 bases). V dropped 5 bases and J dropped 1 base, with 11 bases sitting between them. Germline V gene lookup returns CDR1 SNHLY and CDR2 FYNNEI. This CDR3 has 14 amino acids. Written as DNA, the CDR3 is TGTGCCAGCAGTAGACAGGAACTTAACTATGGCTACACCTTC. Protein sequence: CASSRQELNYGYTF.

On this clone itself: Other nucleotide sequences from this sample produce the same CDR3. The chain employs TRBV24-1 and TRBJ2-3; D may be TRBD2 (7 bases). Germline CDR1 reads KGHDR; CDR2 reads SFDVKD. Trimming pared 5 bases from V and 1 base from J, leaving 12 bases between. The CDR3 runs 15 residues. The CDR3 nucleotides are TGTGCCACCAGTGCTGGGGGGGCCGGCACAGATACGCAGTATTTT. Translated, it gives CATSAGGAGTDTQYF.

V gene TRBV3-1 (or the pseudogene TRBV3-2) combines with J gene TRBJ1-2; 9 bases are shared with TRBD1. The germline CDR1 and CDR2 sequences are LGHDT and YNNKEL (reference sequence). The V gene end was trimmed by 0 bases and the J gene end by 13 bases; junction bases not matched to a gene: 6. This CDR3 is 13 amino acids long. The chain's CDR3 is CASSQDPGTGCTF. CDR3 DNA: TGTGCCAGCAGCCAAGATCCCGGGACAGGGTGCACCTTC.

V is TRBV18 and J is TRBJ1-1, with unresolved D. Looked up from germline, CDR1 is KGHSH and CDR2 is LQKENI. The CDR3 covers 14 residues. Trimming removed 4 bases from V and 1 base from J, with 10 bases in between. The CDR3 loop is CASSREGGNTEAFF. The DNA of the CDR3 is TGTGCCAGCTCACGAGAGGGAGGGAACACTGAAGCTTTCTTT.

This chain connects TRBV5-4 to TRBJ1-4; 12 bases map to TRBD1. The CDR3 has 16 amino acids. Trimming took 0 bases from V and 7 from J; bases not matched to a gene: 4. The germline V gene has CDR1 SGHNT and CDR2 YYREEE (reference sequence). The CDR3 loop is CASSLAGDRGLEKLFF. DNA for the CDR3: TGTGCCAGCAGCTTGGCCGGGGACAGGGGGCTTGAAAAACTGTTTTTT. Supplemented by reference TRBV5-4 and TRBJ1-4, the full variable domain reads ETGVTQSPTHLIKTRGQQVTLRCSSQSGHNTVSWYQQALGQGPQFIFQYYREEENGRGNFPPRFSGLQFPNYSSELNVNALELDDSALYLCASSLAGDRGLEKLFFGSGTQLSVL.

The CDR3 is CASSYDNSYNSPLHF. CDR3 DNA sequence: TGTGCCAGCAGTTACGACAACTCCTATAATTCACCCCTCCACTTT. This chain joins TRBV6-5 and TRBJ1-6; no reliable D call. Germline loops: CDR1 MNHEY, CDR2 SVGAGI. This CDR3 is built from 15 residues. Deletions cut 2 bases from V and 0 bases from J, with 5 bases between.

Remarks on this clone: A read error may be the cause here, since a much bigger clone is one base away. V is TRBV5-1 and J is TRBJ1-1, with D uncertain. The V end lost 6 bases, the J end lost 4 bases, and 13 bases lay between the germline ends. The CDR3 is 13 amino acids. Germline V CDR1 and CDR2: SGHRS, YFSETQ. This chain's CDR3 is CASNARGGTEAFF. As DNA, the CDR3 is TGCGCCAGCAATGCCCGGGGAGGCACTGAAGCTTTCTTT.

The chain employs TRBV7-3 and TRBJ2-1, with 9 bases identical to TRBD1. CDR1 is SGHTA, CDR2 FQGTGA, per germline. The CDR3 extends over 15 amino acids. With 3 bases clipped from V and 7 bases from J, the junction kept 7 bases outside the gene matches. The DNA of the CDR3 is TGTGCCAGCAGCTTCACAGGGGGCGCTGGGAATGAGCAGTTCTTC. This gives the protein CASSFTGGAGNEQFF.

The gene calls are TRBV24-1 and TRBJ2-7; D might be TRBD1 (5 bases). V was cut by 6 bases and J by 6 bases, with 8 bases left in between. The CDR3 consists of 11 residues. Germline CDR1 KGHDR, CDR2 SFDVKD. CDR3 DNA: TGTGCCACCAGTCAGGGTTCCGAGCAGTACTTC. Its protein is CATSQGSEQYF.

The chain carries TRBV6-1 and TRBJ1-5; D ambiguous. Germline CDR1 MNHNS, CDR2 SASEGT. The CDR3 is 20 amino acids. Trimming stripped 2 bases from V and 0 bases from J, with 23 bases between. The CDR3 spells CASSELPVLPINPSNQPQHF. The DNA of the CDR3 is TGTGCCAGCAGTGAACTCCCGGTTCTTCCCATAAATCCTAGCAATCAGCCCCAGCATTTT.

The chain links TRBV18 to TRBJ1-5, with D perhaps matching TRBD1 (6 bases). The CDR3 length is 16 residues. The V end was cut by 0 bases, the J end by 1 base, with 10 bases between. CDR1 KGHSH and CDR2 LQKENI come from the germline V gene. The CDR3 DNA follows: TGTGCCAGCTCACCACCAGGACAGCCCAGCAATCAGCCCCAGCATTTT. Encoded protein: CASSPPGQPSNQPQHF.